This T cell receptor (beta chain) was documented in a study of blood T cell repertoires in COVID-19. Germline lookup yields CDR1 SNHLY and CDR2 FYNNEI. V was trimmed by 7 bases and J by 11 bases, leaving 27 bases between them. The CDR3 is 15 residues long. Clones were read by immunoSEQ multiplex PCR, and TCRdb kept only the in-frame ones, dropping some. The sample carries 200,000 to 250,000 clones, 80% to 90% recorded once. This TCR came from a woman aged 45-65 years with acute COVID-19. Source material: PBMCs or T cells enriched from blood (not recorded which). This sequence joins TRBV2 and TRBJ2-7; D possibly corresponds to TRBD2 (7 bases). CDR3 sequence: CASTPPSGGGGREYF. As DNA, the CDR3 is TGTGCCAGCACTCCTCCTAGCGGAGGGGGGGGGCGCGAGTACTTC.